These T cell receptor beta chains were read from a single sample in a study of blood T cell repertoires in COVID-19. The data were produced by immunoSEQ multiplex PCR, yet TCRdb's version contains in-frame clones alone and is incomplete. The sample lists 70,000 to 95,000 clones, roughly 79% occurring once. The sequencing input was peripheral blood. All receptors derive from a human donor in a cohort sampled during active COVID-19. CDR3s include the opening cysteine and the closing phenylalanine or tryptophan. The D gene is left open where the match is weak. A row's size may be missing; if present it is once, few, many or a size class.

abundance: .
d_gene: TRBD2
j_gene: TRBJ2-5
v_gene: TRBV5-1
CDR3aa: CASSRASGQETQYF
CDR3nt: TGCGCCAGCAGCCGTGCTAGCGGCCAAGAGACCCAGTACTTC

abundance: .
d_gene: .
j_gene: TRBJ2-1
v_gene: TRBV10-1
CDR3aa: CASSESMASSYNEQFF
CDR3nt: TGCGCCAGCAGTGAGTCGATGGCTAGCTCCTACAATGAGCAGTTCTTC

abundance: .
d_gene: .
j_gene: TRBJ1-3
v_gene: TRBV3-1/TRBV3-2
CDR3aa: CASRGRGGTGNTIYF
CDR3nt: TGTGCCAGCAGAGGACGTGGGGGGACTGGAAACACCATATATTTT

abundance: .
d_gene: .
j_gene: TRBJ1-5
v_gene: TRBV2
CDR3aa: CASSSHRVGIYQPQHF
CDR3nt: TGTGCCAGCAGTAGTCACAGGGTGGGGATATATCAGCCCCAGCATTTT

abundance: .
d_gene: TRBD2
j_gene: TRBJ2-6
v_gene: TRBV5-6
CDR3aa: CASSLVAGAWGGANVLTF
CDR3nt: TGTGCCAGCAGCTTGGTAGCGGGGGCCTGGGGTGGGGCCAACGTCCTGACTTTC

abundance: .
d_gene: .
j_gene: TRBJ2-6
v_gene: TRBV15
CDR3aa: CATSSRTAAGANVLTF
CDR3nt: TGTGCCACCAGCAGCAGGACAGCCGCTGGGGCCAACGTCCTGACTTTC

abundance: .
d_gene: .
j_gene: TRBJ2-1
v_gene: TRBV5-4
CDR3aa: CASSLGDSFSYNEQFF
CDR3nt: TGTGCCAGCAGCTTGGGGGACTCCTTCTCCTACAATGAGCAGTTCTTC

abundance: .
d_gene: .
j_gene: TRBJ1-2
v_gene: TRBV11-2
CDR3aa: CASSLLGGDNYGYTF
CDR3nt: TGTGCCAGCAGCTTACTTGGGGGGGACAACTATGGCTACACCTTC

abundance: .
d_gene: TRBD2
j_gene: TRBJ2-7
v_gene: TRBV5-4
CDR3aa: CASSSGLAGGRGEQYF
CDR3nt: TGTGCCAGCAGCTCGGGACTAGCGGGAGGGCGGGGCGAGCAGTACTTC

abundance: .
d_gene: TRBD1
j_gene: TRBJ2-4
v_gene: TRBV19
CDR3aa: CASMGRGNIQYF
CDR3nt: TGTGCCAGTATGGGCAGGGGGAACATTCAGTACTTC

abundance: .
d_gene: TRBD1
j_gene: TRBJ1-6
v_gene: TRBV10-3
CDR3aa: CAISLDGTGSSPLHF
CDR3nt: TGTGCCATCAGCCTAGACGGGACAGGGAGCTCACCCCTCCACTTT

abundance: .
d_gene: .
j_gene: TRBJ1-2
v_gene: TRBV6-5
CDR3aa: CASSTELYGYTF
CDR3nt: TGTGCCAGCAGTACCGAGCTCTATGGCTACACCTTC

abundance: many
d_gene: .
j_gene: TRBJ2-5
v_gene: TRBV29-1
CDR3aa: CSVALGPPPQETQYF
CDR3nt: TGCAGCGTTGCGTTGGGGCCGCCCCCCCAAGAGACCCAGTACTTC

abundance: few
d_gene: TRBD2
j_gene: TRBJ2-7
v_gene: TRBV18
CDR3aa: CASSPSRGAVYEQYF
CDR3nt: TGTGCCAGCTCACCCTCGCGGGGGGCAGTCTACGAGCAGTACTTC

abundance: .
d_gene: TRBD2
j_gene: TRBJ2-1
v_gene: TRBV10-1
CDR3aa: CASSEGTSRNEQFF
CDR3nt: TGCGCCAGCAGTGAGGGGACTAGCCGAAATGAGCAGTTCTTC

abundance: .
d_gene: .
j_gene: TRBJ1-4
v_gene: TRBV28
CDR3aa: CASSPSGVQTKIGKLFF
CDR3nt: TGTGCCAGCAGTCCGAGCGGGGTCCAAACCAAGATCGGAAAACTGTTTTTT

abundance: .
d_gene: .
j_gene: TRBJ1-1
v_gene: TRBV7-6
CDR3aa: CASSFQGNTEAFF
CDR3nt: TGTGCCAGCAGCTTCCAGGGGAACACTGAAGCTTTCTTT

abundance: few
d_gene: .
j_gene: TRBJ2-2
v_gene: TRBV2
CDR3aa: CASSEEAGGLTGELFF
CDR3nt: TGTGCCAGCAGTGAAGAGGCGGGTGGGTTGACCGGGGAGCTGTTTTTT

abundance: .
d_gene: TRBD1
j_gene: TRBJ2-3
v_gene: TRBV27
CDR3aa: CASSALGQGLADTQYF
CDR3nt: TGTGCCAGCAGTGCACTGGGACAGGGGTTGGCAGATACGCAGTATTTT

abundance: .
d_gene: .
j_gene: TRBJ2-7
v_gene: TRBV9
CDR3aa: CASAPGTGSSYEQYF
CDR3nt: TGTGCCAGCGCTCCTGGAACGGGGAGCTCCTACGAGCAGTACTTC

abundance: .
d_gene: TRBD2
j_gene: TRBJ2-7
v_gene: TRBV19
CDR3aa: CASSTDSTSGSSYEQYF
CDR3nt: TGTGCCAGTAGTACCGATTCGACTAGCGGGAGCTCCTACGAGCAGTACTTC

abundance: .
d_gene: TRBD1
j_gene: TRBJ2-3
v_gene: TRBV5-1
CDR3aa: CASSSGTGTDTQYF
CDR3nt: TGCGCCAGCAGCTCCGGGACAGGGACAGATACGCAGTATTTT

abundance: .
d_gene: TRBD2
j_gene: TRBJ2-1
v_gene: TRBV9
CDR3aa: CASSVALAGGPREQFF
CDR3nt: TGTGCCAGCAGCGTAGCCCTAGCGGGGGGGCCGCGTGAGCAGTTCTTC

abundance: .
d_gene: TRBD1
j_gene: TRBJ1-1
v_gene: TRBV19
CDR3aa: CASMGPYRGGRRPEAFF
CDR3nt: TGTGCCAGTATGGGCCCGTACAGGGGGGGACGAAGACCTGAAGCTTTCTTT

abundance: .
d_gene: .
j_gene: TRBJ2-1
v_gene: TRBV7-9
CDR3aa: CASSFGSTVNEQFF
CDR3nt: TGTGCCAGCAGCTTTGGGTCGACAGTCAATGAGCAGTTCTTC

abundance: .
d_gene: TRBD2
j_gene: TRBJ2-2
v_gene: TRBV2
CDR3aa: CASSLRLAGANTGELFF
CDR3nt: TGTGCCAGCAGCCTGAGACTAGCGGGAGCTAACACCGGGGAGCTGTTTTTT

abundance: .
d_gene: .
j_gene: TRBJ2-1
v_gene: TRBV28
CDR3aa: CASRSQPNEQFF
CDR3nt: TGTGCCAGCAGATCACAGCCTAATGAGCAGTTCTTC

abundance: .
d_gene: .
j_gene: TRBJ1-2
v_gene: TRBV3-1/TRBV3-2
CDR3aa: CASSQKGGSGGYTF
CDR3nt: TGTGCCAGCAGCCAAAAAGGAGGGTCGGGTGGCTACACCTTC